This TCR beta chain was sequenced during a study of blood T cells in healthy people across ages. Study observations and caveats: CMV status of donors was unknown, possibly confounding expanded clonotype changes.

A second roughly 6 to 12 cycle PCR used barcoded and J-beta primers. TCRdb fed the 5' RACE reads into MiXCR, producing one record per CDR3 protein. The sample records about 730,000 distinct CDR3 sequences, around 46% being singletons. There are 17 residues in the CDR3. Unmatched junction bases numbered 8, after V lost 1 base and J lost 2 bases. Germline V lookup: CDR1 ENHRY, CDR2 SYGVKD. This clonotype appeared many times. The antigen is not known. This clonotype was obtained from a woman aged 60 to 75 in good health. The V call is TRBV10-3, the J call TRBJ1-2; 9 bases match TRBD1. The sequenced sample was blood. The CDR3 DNA follows: TGTGCCATCAGTGAGTTACAGGGGGCCAAAGTCAACTATGGCTACACCTTC. Its translation: CAISELQGAKVNYGYTF.